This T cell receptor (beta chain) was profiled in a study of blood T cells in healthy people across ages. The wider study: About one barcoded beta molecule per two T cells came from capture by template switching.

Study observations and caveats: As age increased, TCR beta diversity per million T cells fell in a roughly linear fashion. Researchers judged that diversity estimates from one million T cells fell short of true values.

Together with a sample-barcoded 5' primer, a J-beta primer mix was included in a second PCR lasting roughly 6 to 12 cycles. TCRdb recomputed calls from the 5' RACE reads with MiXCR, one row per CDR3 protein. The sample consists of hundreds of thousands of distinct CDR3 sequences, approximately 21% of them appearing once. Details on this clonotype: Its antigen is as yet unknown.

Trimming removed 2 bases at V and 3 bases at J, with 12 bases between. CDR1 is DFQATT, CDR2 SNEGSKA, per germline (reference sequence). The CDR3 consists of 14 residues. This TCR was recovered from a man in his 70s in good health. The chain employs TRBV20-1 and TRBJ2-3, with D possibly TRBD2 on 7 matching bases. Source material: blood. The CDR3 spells CSARRGGLTDTQYF. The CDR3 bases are TGCAGTGCTAGAAGGGGGGGGCTGACAGATACGCAGTATTTT.